The 8 T cell receptor beta chains below come from one sample, sequenced in a study of blood T cell repertoires in COVID-19. Assay used: immunoSEQ multiplex PCR; TCRdb lists only in-frame clones, some missing. Here the sample spans 130,000 to 150,000 clones, 70% to 85% being singletons. Sequenced material: PBMCs or T cells enriched from blood (not recorded which). The source is a man aged 50 to 59 who had recovered from COVID-19.

The chain recombines TRBV5-8 with TRBJ2-7; 10 bases are a match to TRBD1. Germline CDR1 and CDR2: SGHTS and YDEGEE. The CDR3 loop spans 14 amino acids. Germline trimming cut 4 bases from V and 1 base from J; bases unmatched to any gene: 2. The CDR3 DNA reads TGTGCCAGCAGCCGGGGACAGGGGTCCTACGAGCAGTACTTC. Its protein product is CASSRGQGSYEQYF.

This chain joins TRBV5-1 and TRBJ2-7, with TRBD1 as a possible D gene (6 bases). Germline CDR1 SGHRS, CDR2 YFSETQ. The germline V and J ends were trimmed by 4 bases and 7 bases, with 12 bases remaining between them. The CDR3 runs 12 residues. The CDR3 DNA reads TGCGCCAGCAGCCCGACAGGTTTGGAGCAGTACTTC. Translating gives CASSPTGLEQYF.

The V call is TRBV5-1, the J call TRBJ1-3; TRBD1 agrees at 8 bases. Trimming cost V 4 bases and J 0 bases; bases outside gene matches: 6. The CDR3 length is 16 residues. CDR1 and CDR2 from the germline V gene are SGHRS and YFSETQ. The CDR3 sequence is CASSPWTGNSGNTIYF. CDR3 coding DNA: TGCGCCAGCAGCCCCTGGACAGGGAACTCTGGAAACACCATATATTTT.

This clone was detected only once. The chain is built from TRBV6-5 and TRBJ1-1; D unclear. The CDR3 extends over 13 amino acids. Germline V gene lookup returns CDR1 MNHEY and CDR2 SVGAGI. V lost 9 bases to trimming and J lost 1 base, with 12 bases between them. CDR3 region: CASYSRSNTEAFF. The CDR3 bases are TGTGCCAGTTACAGCCGATCGAACACTGAAGCTTTCTTT.

V gene TRBV19 combines with J gene TRBJ1-2; 10 bases align to TRBD1. With V trimmed by 0 bases and J by 8 bases, 6 bases remained unmatched. The CDR3 spans 15 residues. Germline V gene data show CDR1 as LNHDA and CDR2 as SQIVND (reference sequence). CDR3 nucleotides: TGTGCCAGTAGTATAGAAGTTGACAGGGGGCAAGGCTACACCTTC. Translating gives CASSIEVDRGQGYTF.

This chain connects TRBV24-1 to TRBJ2-1; 8 bases agree with TRBD2. From germline, CDR1 is KGHDR and CDR2 SFDVKD. J gave up 8 bases and V 4 bases, and 6 bases lay outside the gene matches. CDR3 length equals 14 residues. CDR3 in amino acids: CATSDAGGRHEQFF. CDR3 nucleotides: TGTGCCACCAGTGACGCGGGGGGCAGGCATGAGCAGTTCTTC.

The chain couples TRBV19 to TRBJ1-5; possible D gene TRBD1, 5 bases. CDR1 is LNHDA and CDR2 is SQIVND in the germline V gene (reference sequence). Deletions cut 8 bases from V and 0 bases from J, with 17 bases between. The CDR3 runs to 16 residues. The CDR3 here is CASEGRDSASNQPQHF. DNA for the CDR3: TGTGCCAGTGAGGGACGGGACTCGGCTAGCAATCAGCCCCAGCATTTT.

This chain joins TRBV5-6 and TRBJ1-2; TRBD1 aligns across 8 bases. Germline values: CDR1 SGHDT, CDR2 YYEEEE. V shed 3 bases and J 0 bases; nucleotides not matched to a gene: 7. This CDR3 comprises 16 residues. CDR3 amino acids: CASSSWDRPSNYGYTF. The CDR3 coding sequence is TGTGCCAGCAGCTCGTGGGACAGGCCCTCTAACTATGGCTACACCTTC.